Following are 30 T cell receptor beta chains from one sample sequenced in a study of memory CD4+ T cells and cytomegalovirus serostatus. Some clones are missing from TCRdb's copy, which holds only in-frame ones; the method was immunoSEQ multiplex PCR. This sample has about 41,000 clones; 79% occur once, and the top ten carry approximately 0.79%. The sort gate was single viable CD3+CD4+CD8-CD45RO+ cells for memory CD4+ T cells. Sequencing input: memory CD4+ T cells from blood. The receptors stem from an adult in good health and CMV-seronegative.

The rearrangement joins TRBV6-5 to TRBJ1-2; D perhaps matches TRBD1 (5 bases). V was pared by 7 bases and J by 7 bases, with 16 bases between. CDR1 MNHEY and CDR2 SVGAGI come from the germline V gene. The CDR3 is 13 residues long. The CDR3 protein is CASTSGTGSGYTF. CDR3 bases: TGTGCCAGCACCTCCGGTACAGGTAGTGGCTACACCTTC.

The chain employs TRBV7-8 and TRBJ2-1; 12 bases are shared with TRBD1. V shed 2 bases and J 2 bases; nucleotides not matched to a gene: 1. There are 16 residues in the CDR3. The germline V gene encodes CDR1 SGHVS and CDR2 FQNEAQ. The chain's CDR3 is CASSLRDRGPYNEQFF. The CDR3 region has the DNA TGTGCCAGCAGCTTACGGGACAGGGGGCCCTACAATGAGCAGTTCTTC.

CDR3 in DNA: TGTGCCAGCAGTAGGGACTACCGGGAGACCCAGTACTTC. Amino acids: CASSRDYRETQYF. V gene TRBV6-1 combines with J gene TRBJ2-5, with TRBD2 identical over 7 bases. Germline assignment: CDR1 MNHNS and CDR2 SASEGT. Losses at the gene ends were 5 bases for V and 5 bases for J; bases not matched to a gene: 5. CDR3 length: 13 amino acids.

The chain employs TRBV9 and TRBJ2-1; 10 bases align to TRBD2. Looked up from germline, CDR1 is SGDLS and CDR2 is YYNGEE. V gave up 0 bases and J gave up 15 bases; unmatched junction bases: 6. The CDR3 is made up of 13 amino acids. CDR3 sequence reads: CASSVDSGGAPFF. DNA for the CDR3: TGTGCCAGCAGCGTAGACAGCGGGGGGGCGCCGTTCTTC.

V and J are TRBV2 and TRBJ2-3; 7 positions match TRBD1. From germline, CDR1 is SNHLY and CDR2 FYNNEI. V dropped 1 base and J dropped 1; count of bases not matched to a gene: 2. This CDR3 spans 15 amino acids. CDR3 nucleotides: TGTGCCAGCAGTGAAGGACAGGGAGGCACAGATACGCAGTATTTT. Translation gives CASSEGQGGTDTQYF.

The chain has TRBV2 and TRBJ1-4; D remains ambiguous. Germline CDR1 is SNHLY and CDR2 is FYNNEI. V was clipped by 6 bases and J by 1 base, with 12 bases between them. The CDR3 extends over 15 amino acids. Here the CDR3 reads CASRVELVTNEKLFF. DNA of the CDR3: TGTGCCAGCAGAGTCGAACTGGTAACTAATGAAAAACTGTTTTTT.

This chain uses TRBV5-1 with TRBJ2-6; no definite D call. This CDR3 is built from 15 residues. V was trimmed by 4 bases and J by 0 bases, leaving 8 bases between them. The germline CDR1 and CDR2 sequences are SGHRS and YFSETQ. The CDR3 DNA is TGCGCCAGCAGCCCCAGGATCTCTGGGGCCAACGTCCTGACTTTC. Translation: CASSPRISGANVLTF.

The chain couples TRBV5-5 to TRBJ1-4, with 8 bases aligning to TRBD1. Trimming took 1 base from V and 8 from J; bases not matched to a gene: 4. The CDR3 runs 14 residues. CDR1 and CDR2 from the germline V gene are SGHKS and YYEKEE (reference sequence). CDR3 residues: CASSLQGAQEKLFF. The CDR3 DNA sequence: TGTGCCAGCAGCTTGCAGGGGGCGCAGGAAAAACTGTTTTTT.

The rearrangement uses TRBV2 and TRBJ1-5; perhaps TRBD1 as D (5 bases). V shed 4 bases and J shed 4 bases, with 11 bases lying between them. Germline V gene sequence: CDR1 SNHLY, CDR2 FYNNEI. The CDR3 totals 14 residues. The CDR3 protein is CASSGGQTNQPQHF. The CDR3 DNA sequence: TGTGCCAGCAGTGGGGGCCAAACAAATCAGCCCCAGCATTTT.

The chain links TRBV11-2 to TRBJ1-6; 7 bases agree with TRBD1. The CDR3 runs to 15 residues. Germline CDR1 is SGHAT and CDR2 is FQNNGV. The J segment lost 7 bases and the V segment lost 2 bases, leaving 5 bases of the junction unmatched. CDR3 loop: CASSLLGQFNSPLHF. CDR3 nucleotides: TGTGCCAGCAGCTTATTGGGACAGTTCAATTCACCCCTCCACTTT.

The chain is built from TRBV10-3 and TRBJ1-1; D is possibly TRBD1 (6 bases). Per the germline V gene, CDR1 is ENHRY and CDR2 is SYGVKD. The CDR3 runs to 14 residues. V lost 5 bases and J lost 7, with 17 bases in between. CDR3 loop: CAISSTGWEDEAFF. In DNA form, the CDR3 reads TGTGCCATCAGTTCAACAGGGTGGGAGGATGAAGCTTTCTTT.

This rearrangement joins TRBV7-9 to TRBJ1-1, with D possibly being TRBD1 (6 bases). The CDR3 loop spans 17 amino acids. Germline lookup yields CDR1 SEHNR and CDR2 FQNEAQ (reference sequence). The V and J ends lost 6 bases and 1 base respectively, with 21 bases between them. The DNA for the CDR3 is TGTGCCAGCAGGCCTAAAGGGGGGATCGACCGGAACACTGAAGCTTTCTTT. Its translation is CASRPKGGIDRNTEAFF.

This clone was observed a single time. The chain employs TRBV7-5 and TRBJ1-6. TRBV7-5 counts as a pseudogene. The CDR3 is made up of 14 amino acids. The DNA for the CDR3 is TGTGCCAGCAGCTTAGAAGGAGACCATTCACCCCTCCACTTT. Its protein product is CASSLEGDHSPLHF.

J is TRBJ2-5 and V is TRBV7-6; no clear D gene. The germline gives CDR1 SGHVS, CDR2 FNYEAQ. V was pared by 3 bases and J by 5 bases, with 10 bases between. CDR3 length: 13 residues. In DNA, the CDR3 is TGTGCCAGCAGCTTTGGGGTTTTGGAGACCCAGTACTTC. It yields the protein CASSFGVLETQYF.

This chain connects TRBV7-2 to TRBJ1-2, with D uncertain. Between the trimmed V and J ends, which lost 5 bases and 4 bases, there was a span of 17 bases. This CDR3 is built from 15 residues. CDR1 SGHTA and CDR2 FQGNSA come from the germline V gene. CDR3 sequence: CASSPSRVAAYGYTF. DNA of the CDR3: TGTGCCAGCAGCCCATCGAGGGTGGCAGCCTATGGCTACACCTTC.

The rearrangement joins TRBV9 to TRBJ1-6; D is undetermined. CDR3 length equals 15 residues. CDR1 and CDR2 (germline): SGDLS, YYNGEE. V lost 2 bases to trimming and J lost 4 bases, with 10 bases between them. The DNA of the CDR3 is TGTGCCAGCAGCGTCGACGGGCAGTATAATTCACCCCTCCACTTT. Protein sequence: CASSVDGQYNSPLHF.

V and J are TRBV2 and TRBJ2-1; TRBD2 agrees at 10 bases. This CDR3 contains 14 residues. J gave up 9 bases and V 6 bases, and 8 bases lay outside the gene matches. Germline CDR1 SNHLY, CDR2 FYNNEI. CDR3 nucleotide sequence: TGTGCCAGCAGAAAGCGGGGGGGCCCCGGTGAGCAGTTCTTC. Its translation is CASRKRGGPGEQFF.

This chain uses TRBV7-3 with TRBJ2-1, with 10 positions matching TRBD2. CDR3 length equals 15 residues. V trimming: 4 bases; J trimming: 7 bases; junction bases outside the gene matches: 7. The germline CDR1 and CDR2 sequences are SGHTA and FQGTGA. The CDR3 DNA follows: TGTGCCAGCAGCTCAGCGGGGGGGCCTTTAAATGAGCAGTTCTTC. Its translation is CASSSAGGPLNEQFF.

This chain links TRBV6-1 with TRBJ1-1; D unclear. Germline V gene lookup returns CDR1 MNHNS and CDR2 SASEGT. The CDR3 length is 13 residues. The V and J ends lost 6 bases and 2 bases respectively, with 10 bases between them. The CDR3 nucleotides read TGTGCCAGCAGGTGGACCGGTAACACTGAAGCTTTCTTT. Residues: CASRWTGNTEAFF.

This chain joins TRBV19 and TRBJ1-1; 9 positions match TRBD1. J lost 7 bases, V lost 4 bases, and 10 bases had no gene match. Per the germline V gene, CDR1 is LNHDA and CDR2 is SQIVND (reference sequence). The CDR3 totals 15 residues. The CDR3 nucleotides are TGTGCCAGTAGTACCCTACCGGGACAGGGTCTTGAAGCTTTCTTT. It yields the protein CASSTLPGQGLEAFF.

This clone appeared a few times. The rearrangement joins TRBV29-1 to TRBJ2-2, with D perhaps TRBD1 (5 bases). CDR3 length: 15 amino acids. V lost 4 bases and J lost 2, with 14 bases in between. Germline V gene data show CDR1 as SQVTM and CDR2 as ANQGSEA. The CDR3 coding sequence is TGCAGCGTTGCTAGGACAACGGTTAACACCGGGGAGCTGTTTTTT. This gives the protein CSVARTTVNTGELFF.

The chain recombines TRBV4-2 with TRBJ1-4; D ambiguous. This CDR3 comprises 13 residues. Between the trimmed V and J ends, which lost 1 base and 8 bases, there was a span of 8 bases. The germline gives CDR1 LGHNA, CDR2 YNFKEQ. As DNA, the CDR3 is TGTGCCAGCAGCCAAGGCCCCCGGGAAAAACTGTTTTTT. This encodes CASSQGPREKLFF.

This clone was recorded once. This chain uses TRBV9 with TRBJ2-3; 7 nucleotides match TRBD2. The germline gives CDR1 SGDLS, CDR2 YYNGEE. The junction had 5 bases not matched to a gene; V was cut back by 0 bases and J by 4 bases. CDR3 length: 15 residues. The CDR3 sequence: CASSVAGGFADTQYF. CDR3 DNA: TGTGCCAGCAGCGTAGCGGGGGGTTTCGCAGATACGCAGTATTTT. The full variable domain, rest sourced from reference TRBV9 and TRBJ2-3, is DSGVTQTPKHLITATGQRVTLRCSPRSGDLSVYWYQQSLDQGLQFLIQYYNGEERAKGNILERFSAQQFPDLHSELNLSSLELGDSALYFCASSVAGGFADTQYFGPGTRLTVL.

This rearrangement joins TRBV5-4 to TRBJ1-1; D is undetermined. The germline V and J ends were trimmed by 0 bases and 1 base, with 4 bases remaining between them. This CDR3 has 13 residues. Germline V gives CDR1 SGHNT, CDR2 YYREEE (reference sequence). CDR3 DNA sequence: TGTGCCAGCAGCTTGGGGTCGAACACTGAAGCTTTCTTT. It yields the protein CASSLGSNTEAFF.

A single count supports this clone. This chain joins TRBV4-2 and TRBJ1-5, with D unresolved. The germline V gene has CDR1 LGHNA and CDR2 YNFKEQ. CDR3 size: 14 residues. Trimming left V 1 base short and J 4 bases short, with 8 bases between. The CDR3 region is CASSQATKNQPQHF. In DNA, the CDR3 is TGTGCCAGCAGCCAAGCCACAAAAAATCAGCCCCAGCATTTT.

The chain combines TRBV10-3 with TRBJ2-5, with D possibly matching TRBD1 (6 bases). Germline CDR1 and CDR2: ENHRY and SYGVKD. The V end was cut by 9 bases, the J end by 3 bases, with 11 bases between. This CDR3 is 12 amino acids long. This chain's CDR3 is CAIARTEETQYF. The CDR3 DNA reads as TGTGCCATTGCCAGGACAGAAGAGACCCAGTACTTC.

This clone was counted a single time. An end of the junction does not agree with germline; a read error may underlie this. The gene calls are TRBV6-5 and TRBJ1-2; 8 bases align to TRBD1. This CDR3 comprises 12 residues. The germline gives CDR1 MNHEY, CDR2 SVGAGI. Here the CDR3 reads CASSQQGVGYTF. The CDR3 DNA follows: TGTGCCAGCAGTCAACAGGGGGTAGGCTATACCTTC.

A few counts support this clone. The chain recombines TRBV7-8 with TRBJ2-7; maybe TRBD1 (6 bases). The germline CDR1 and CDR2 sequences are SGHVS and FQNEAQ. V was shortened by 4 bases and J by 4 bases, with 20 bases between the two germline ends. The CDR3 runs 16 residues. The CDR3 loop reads CASSSRFPGHLYEQYF. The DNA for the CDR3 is TGTGCCAGCAGCTCCAGATTCCCGGGACACCTTTACGAGCAGTACTTC. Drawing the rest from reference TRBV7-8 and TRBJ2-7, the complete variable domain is GAGVSQSPRYKVAKRGQDVALRCDPISGHVSLFWYQQALGQGPEFLTYFQNEAQLDKSGLPSDRFFAERPEGSVSTLKIQRTQQEDSAVYLCASSSRFPGHLYEQYFGPGTRLTVT.

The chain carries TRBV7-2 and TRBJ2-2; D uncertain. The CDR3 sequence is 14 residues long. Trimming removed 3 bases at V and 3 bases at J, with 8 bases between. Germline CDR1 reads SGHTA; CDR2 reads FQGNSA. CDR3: CASSLQEYTGELFF. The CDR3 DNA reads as TGTGCCAGCAGCTTGCAGGAGTACACCGGGGAGCTGTTTTTT.

In DNA, the CDR3 is TGTGCCATCAGTGAGTCTGCTGGGGGCGGCTATGGCTACACCTTC. This encodes CAISESAGGGYGYTF. The chain is built from TRBV10-3 and TRBJ1-2, with D maybe TRBD1 (6 bases). The V end lost 0 bases, the J end lost 4 bases, and 12 bases lay between the germline ends. Germline CDR1 is ENHRY and CDR2 is SYGVKD. The CDR3 totals 15 residues.